Each of the 22 T cell receptor beta chains below was sequenced from the same sample in a study of shared clonotypes between healthy human individuals. Some clones are missing from TCRdb's copy, which holds only in-frame ones; the method was immunoSEQ multiplex PCR. The data hold some 87,000 clones, with around 68% observed a single time. The sample consisted of memory CD8+ T cells sorted from blood. Documented subset: CD45RO+ cells pooled with CCR7-negative TemRA cells. All receptors come from a man aged 25-45 years in good health.

The chain couples TRBV27 to TRBJ2-1, with 11 bases fitting TRBD1. The CDR3 contains 16 residues. V lost 5 bases and J lost 4; bases outside the gene matches: 7. Looked up from germline, CDR1 is MNHEY and CDR2 is SMNVEV (reference sequence). CDR3 region: CASSTPGTGGYNEQFF. CDR3 nucleotides: TGTGCCAGCAGTACCCCCGGGACAGGGGGATACAATGAGCAGTTCTTC.

At least ten counts were recorded for this clone. This sequence joins TRBV2 and TRBJ2-1, with D perhaps matching TRBD1 (5 bases). Germline CDR1 is SNHLY and CDR2 is FYNNEI. Trimming shortened V by 4 bases and J by 10 bases, and 11 bases separated the two germline ends. This CDR3 is built from 12 residues. CDR3 protein: CASSAQTEEQFF. CDR3 nucleotide sequence: TGTGCCAGCAGTGCACAGACAGAAGAGCAGTTCTTC.

A note on this clone: The junction departs from the called germline gene at one end, perhaps through a read error. This chain links TRBV20-1 with TRBJ2-1; 10 bases agree with TRBD2. Germline V gene lookup returns CDR1 DFQATT and CDR2 SNEGSKA (reference sequence). This CDR3 contains 10 residues. The CDR3 sequence is CSAQSGRALF. DNA of the CDR3: TGCAGTGCTCAAAGCGGGAGGGCCCTCTTC.

J is TRBJ2-7 and V is TRBV7-3; D may be TRBD2 (6 bases). Per germline, CDR1 SGHTA and CDR2 FQGTGA. The V gene lost 1 base and the J gene lost 5 bases, with 12 bases spanning the gap. The CDR3 is 14 amino acids. Written as DNA, the CDR3 is TGTGCCAGCAGCTTAAGGGGAGGTCTAGACGAGCAGTACTTC. Protein sequence: CASSLRGGLDEQYF.

This clone was seen more than once but under ten times. This chain links TRBV29-1 with TRBJ2-7, with 11 positions matching TRBD2. Germline assignment: CDR1 SQVTM and CDR2 ANQGSEA. J gave up 2 bases and V 6 bases, and 6 bases lay outside the gene matches. The CDR3 extends over 14 amino acids. The CDR3 sequence: CSVVGTSGAYEQYF. The CDR3 bases are TGCAGCGTGGTAGGGACTAGCGGAGCCTACGAGCAGTACTTC.

This chain joins TRBV13 and TRBJ2-2, with TRBD2 matching over 7 bases. This CDR3 contains 15 residues. Germline-derived CDR1 and CDR2 are PRHDT and FYEKMQ (reference sequence). The ends lost 4 bases at V and 3 bases at J; junction bases unmatched: 5. In nucleotides, the CDR3 is TGTGCCAGCAGCTCCCGGGACTATCACACCGGGGAGCTGTTTTTT. It codes for CASSSRDYHTGELFF.

The V call is TRBV28, the J call TRBJ1-2; possibly TRBD1 for D (6 bases). This CDR3 comprises 13 residues. Germline CDR1 reads MDHEN; CDR2 reads SYDVKM. Trimming removed 5 bases at V and 7 bases at J, with 14 bases between. This CDR3 is CASSIQGWSGYTF. The CDR3 DNA reads as TGTGCCAGCAGTATACAGGGCTGGAGTGGCTACACCTTC.

This clone has more than one count but fewer than ten. V is TRBV9 and J is TRBJ1-2, with TRBD1 matching 10 bases. V dropped 0 bases and J dropped 8; count of bases not matched to a gene: 4. The CDR3 has 14 amino acids. Per the germline V gene, CDR1 is SGDLS and CDR2 is YYNGEE. The chain's CDR3 is CASSVGTGGRGYTF. Written as DNA, the CDR3 is TGTGCCAGCAGCGTAGGGACAGGGGGTAGGGGCTACACCTTC.

This rearrangement joins TRBV21-1 to TRBJ1-1. TRBV21-1 is labeled a pseudogene. The CDR3 runs to 13 residues. CDR3 sequence: CASSPLIRTEAFF. The CDR3 DNA follows: TGTGCCAGCAGTCCCCTTATTCGCACTGAAGCTTTCTTT.

V usage is TRBV15 and J usage is TRBJ1-5; D is unclear. The CDR3 sequence is 13 residues long. V shed 3 bases and J shed 4 bases, with 7 bases lying between them. The germline V gene encodes CDR1 LNHNV and CDR2 YYDKDF (reference sequence). The CDR3 protein is CATSRGGNQPQHF. The CDR3 DNA reads TGTGCCACCAGCAGGGGAGGGAATCAGCCCCAGCATTTT.

The chain is built from TRBV15 and TRBJ2-2; 11 bases are shared with TRBD2. V was pared by 2 bases and J by 5 bases, with 4 bases of the junction left unmatched. Looked up from germline, CDR1 is LNHNV and CDR2 is YYDKDF (reference sequence). CDR3 length: 16 residues. CDR3 nucleotides: TGTGCCACCAGCAGACAGGGACTAGCGGATACCGGGGAGCTGTTTTTT. Amino acids: CATSRQGLADTGELFF.

The genes are TRBV5-1 and TRBJ2-3, with D perhaps matching TRBD1 (5 bases). V was clipped by 2 bases and J by 1 base, with 14 bases between them. This CDR3 contains 16 residues. Germline CDR1 is SGHRS and CDR2 is YFSETQ. CDR3 coding DNA: TGCGCCAGCAGCTTTGTAGGGGCGCAGGGCACAGATACGCAGTATTTT. Its translation is CASSFVGAQGTDTQYF.

The rearrangement uses TRBV28 and TRBJ1-1; D is unclear. Germline V gene data show CDR1 as MDHEN and CDR2 as SYDVKM. CDR3 size: 15 residues. Trimming cost V 3 bases and J 1 base, with 12 bases left between them. Here the CDR3 DNA reads TGTGCCAGCAGTTTTGGCTTCTCTGGGAACACTGAAGCTTTCTTT. As protein: CASSFGFSGNTEAFF.

The V gene is TRBV2, the J gene TRBJ1-5; D unresolved. The CDR3 sequence is 13 residues long. The V gene lost 9 bases and the J gene lost 3 bases, with 12 bases spanning the gap. Germline V lookup: CDR1 SNHLY, CDR2 FYNNEI. The CDR3 region is CASRIGFNQPQHF. The CDR3, as DNA: TGTGCCAGTCGGATCGGTTTCAATCAGCCCCAGCATTTT. Based on the CDR3 plus reference TRBV2 and TRBJ1-5, the full variable domain is EPEVTQTPSHQVTQMGQEVILRCVPISNHLYFYWYRQILGQKVEFLVSFYNNEISEKSEIFDDQFSVERPDGSNFTLKIRSTKLEDSAMYFCASRIGFNQPQHFGDGTRLSIL.

V and J are TRBV11-2 and TRBJ1-1; 9 bases line up with TRBD1. Germline CDR1 SGHAT, CDR2 FQNNGV. This CDR3 is built from 18 residues. The V gene end was trimmed by 5 bases and the J gene end by 10 bases; junction bases not matched to a gene: 23. Written as DNA, the CDR3 is TGTGCCAGCAGCCCCACGTTGGGACAGGGTATTGGGCCCGGGGGAGCTTTCTTT. It codes for CASSPTLGQGIGPGGAFF.

The rearrangement joins TRBV9 to TRBJ1-5; D not resolved. The V and J ends lost 7 bases and 6 bases respectively, with 11 bases between them. CDR3 length: 12 residues. The germline gives CDR1 SGDLS, CDR2 YYNGEE. For the CDR3, the DNA is TGTGCCAGCGGAGGGAGGTTTCAGCCCCAGCATTTT. This codes for CASGGRFQPQHF.

The rearrangement links TRBV18 to TRBJ2-5; D gene unclear. The CDR3 has 12 amino acids. V was shortened by 3 bases and J by 2 bases, with 4 bases between the two germline ends. Germline CDR1 reads KGHSH; CDR2 reads LQKENI. This CDR3 is CASSPVQETQYF. The CDR3 DNA sequence: TGTGCCAGCTCACCGGTACAAGAGACCCAGTACTTC.

The gene calls are TRBV11-2 and TRBJ1-2; D possibly corresponds to TRBD1 (5 bases). Germline lookup yields CDR1 SGHAT and CDR2 FQNNGV. V gave up 0 bases and J gave up 7 bases, with 21 bases separating them. CDR3 size: 17 residues. In DNA, the CDR3 is TGTGCCAGCAGCTTAGAAAGCCTTTTGGCAGGGAAAAGTGGCTACACCTTC. Translation gives CASSLESLLAGKSGYTF.

The rearrangement uses TRBV6-1 and TRBJ2-7, with D possibly TRBD2 on 8 matching bases. CDR3 length equals 13 residues. Germline V gives CDR1 MNHNS, CDR2 SASEGT. V dropped 4 bases and J dropped 10 bases, with 17 bases sitting between them. CDR3 region: CASSGGGGLAQYF. The CDR3 nucleotides read TGTGCCAGCAGTGGAGGGGGCGGACTAGCCCAGTACTTC.

This rearrangement joins TRBV30 to TRBJ2-7, with 9 bases lining up with TRBD1. The CDR3 is made up of 13 amino acids. Looked up from germline, CDR1 is GTSNPN and CDR2 is SVGIG (reference sequence). V shed 3 bases and J 6 bases; nucleotides not matched to a gene: 6. The CDR3: CAWRGTGQSEQYF. The CDR3 region has the DNA TGTGCCTGGAGGGGGACAGGGCAGAGCGAGCAGTACTTC.

V is TRBV7-6 and J is TRBJ2-7; the D gene is possibly TRBD2 (6 bases). Between the trimmed V and J ends, which lost 4 bases and 0 bases, there was a span of 13 bases. From germline, CDR1 is SGHVS and CDR2 FNYEAQ. CDR3 size: 15 residues. CDR3 in DNA: TGTGCCAGCAGCTCCGCCGGGGGTCCCTCCTACGAGCAGTACTTC. It is translated as CASSSAGGPSYEQYF.

The chain combines TRBV5-5 with TRBJ2-7, with 9 bases identical to TRBD2. The germline V gene encodes CDR1 SGHKS and CDR2 YYEKEE (reference sequence). The length of the CDR3 is 16 residues. Unmatched junction bases numbered 9, after V lost 2 bases and J lost 3 bases. The CDR3 nucleotides read TGTGCCAGCAGCTTAGTAAGCGGGGGGAATGTCTACGAGCAGTACTTC. Translating gives CASSLVSGGNVYEQYF.